These 25 T cell receptor beta chains share one sample of origin, sequenced in a study of T cells after yellow fever vaccination. TCRdb used MiXCR to reprocess the 5' RACE reads, holding one entry per CDR3 protein. The repertoire holds under 300,000 distinct CDR3 sequences, with less than 9% as singletons. The sample in question was CD4+ T cells sorted from PBMCs, obtained 15 days after the yellow fever booster vaccination. These receptors all stem from a man in his thirties or forties who received the YFV17D yellow fever vaccine.

The sample holds many counts of this clonotype. V gene TRBV29-1 combines with J gene TRBJ2-5; D unclear. The V gene lost 3 bases and the J gene lost 5 bases, with 4 bases spanning the gap. Per germline, CDR1 SQVTM and CDR2 ANQGSEA. The CDR3 is made up of 10 amino acids. The CDR3 loop reads CSVDWETQYF. CDR3 nucleotides: TGCAGCGTTGATTGGGAGACCCAGTACTTC.

In its sample, this clonotype was seen a few times. The rearrangement links TRBV20-1 to TRBJ2-1; D possibly corresponds to TRBD1 (7 bases). Germline V gene sequence: CDR1 DFQATT, CDR2 SNEGSKA (reference sequence). Trimming took off 5 bases at V and 6 bases at J, with 17 bases between the two ends. CDR3 length equals 14 residues. CDR3 nucleotide sequence: TGCAGTGCTCTTTATCGACAGGGAGGCAATGAGCAGTTCTTC. It encodes CSALYRQGGNEQFF.

The chain's CDR3 is CASSFRIQGAFNYGYTF. CDR3 bases: TGTGCCAGCAGCTTTCGGATCCAAGGGGCCTTTAACTATGGCTACACCTTC. The chain recombines TRBV7-2 with TRBJ1-2; D is possibly TRBD1 (5 bases). V shed 3 bases and J shed 1 base, with 18 bases lying between them. CDR3 length: 17 amino acids. The germline CDR1 and CDR2 sequences are SGHTA and FQGNSA.

V and J are TRBV6-2 or TRBV6-3 and TRBJ2-7; D unresolved. From germline, CDR1 is MNHEY and CDR2 SVGEGT. The V end was cut by 6 bases, the J end by 3 bases, with 9 bases between. This CDR3 region has 12 residues. The CDR3 nucleotides read TGTGCCAGCAGCCTAATCCTCTACGAGCAGTACTTC. It codes for CASSLILYEQYF.

The V and J genes are TRBV12-3 or TRBV12-4 and TRBJ2-3; the match to TRBD2 covers 12 bases. This CDR3 is 15 amino acids long. V lost 6 bases and J lost 6; bases outside the gene matches: 7. The CDR3 sequence is CASRTTLAGGDTQYF. As DNA, the CDR3 is TGTGCCAGCAGAACCACCCTAGCGGGAGGGGATACGCAGTATTTT.

This clonotype was seen ten or more times. The V call is TRBV20-1, the J call TRBJ2-3; unclear D gene. The CDR3 consists of 14 residues. In germline, CDR1 is DFQATT, CDR2 SNEGSKA (reference sequence). V lost 2 bases to trimming and J lost 0 bases, with 9 bases between them. The CDR3 spells CSARKDPSTDTQYF. CDR3 in DNA: TGCAGTGCTAGAAAGGACCCTAGCACAGATACGCAGTATTTT.

The chain has TRBV7-2 and TRBJ2-1; D is ambiguous. Germline V gives CDR1 SGHTA, CDR2 FQGNSA. The V end was cut by 5 bases, the J end by 13 bases, with 12 bases between. CDR3 length: 11 amino acids. The CDR3 here is CASSPLSIQFF. DNA for the CDR3: TGTGCCAGCAGCCCCTTGAGCATTCAGTTCTTC.

The chain uses TRBV20-1 and TRBJ2-5, with D hard to call. Germline values: CDR1 DFQATT, CDR2 SNEGSKA (reference sequence). V was clipped by 1 base and J by 5 bases, with 11 bases between them. The CDR3 consists of 13 residues. The CDR3 region is CSARVPGGETQYF. The CDR3 nucleotides read TGCAGTGCTAGAGTCCCGGGTGGCGAGACCCAGTACTTC.

The chain carries TRBV11-2 and TRBJ1-2, with D possibly matching TRBD1 (5 bases). Per germline, CDR1 SGHAT and CDR2 FQNNGV. There are 16 residues in the CDR3. Trimming stripped 0 bases from V and 2 bases from J, with 13 bases between. The CDR3 coding sequence is TGTGCCAGCAGCTTAGATCATGCAGGGAGCAACTATGGCTACACCTTC. Translating gives CASSLDHAGSNYGYTF. The full variable domain, its missing parts supplied by reference TRBV11-2 and TRBJ1-2, is EAGVAQSPRYKIIEKRQSVAFWCNPISGHATLYWYQQILGQGPKLLIQFQNNGVVDDSQLPKDRFSAERLKGVDSTLKIQPAKLEDSAVYLCASSLDHAGSNYGYTFGSGTRLTVV.

The rearrangement uses TRBV23-1 and TRBJ2-7; D uncertain. TRBV23-1 is an ORF, and what it does is uncertain. The length of the CDR3 is 14 residues. V was cut by 4 bases and J by 0 bases, with 10 bases left in between. CDR3 residues: CASSRTLPSYEQYF. Here the CDR3 DNA reads TGCGCCAGCAGTCGGACCCTACCCTCCTACGAGCAGTACTTC.

This clonotype was recorded a few times. The chain joins TRBV5-5 to TRBJ2-5; TRBD2 might be the D (7 bases). Between the trimmed V and J ends, which lost 4 bases and 5 bases, there was a span of 15 bases. CDR1 is SGHKS, CDR2 YYEKEE, per germline (reference sequence). CDR3 length: 14 residues. The chain's CDR3 is CASSPQGGGETQYF. The CDR3 DNA follows: TGTGCCAGCAGCCCTCAAGGGGGGGGGGAGACCCAGTACTTC.

This clonotype was seen only a few times. The chain joins TRBV30 to TRBJ2-2; 7 nucleotides agree with TRBD1. Germline V gives CDR1 GTSNPN, CDR2 SVGIG (reference sequence). CDR3 length: 19 residues. J gave up 0 bases and V 4 bases, and 17 bases lay outside the gene matches. DNA of the CDR3: TGTGCCTGGAACAGCCTGAGGTTATGGGGACAGACGAACACCGGGGAGCTGTTTTTT. Translation gives CAWNSLRLWGQTNTGELFF.

This clonotype was counted only a few times. The chain is built from TRBV10-3 and TRBJ2-3, with D unresolved. V was cut by 8 bases and J by 2 bases, with 8 bases left in between. Germline loops: CDR1 ENHRY, CDR2 SYGVKD. CDR3 length: 12 residues. The chain's CDR3 is CAIALDTDTQYF. In DNA, the CDR3 is TGTGCCATCGCGCTAGACACAGATACGCAGTATTTT.

This clonotype was found a few times. As DNA, the CDR3 is TGTGCCAGTGGGGAGGAGCAGTACTTC. As protein: CASGEEQYF. J is TRBJ2-7 and V is TRBV12-3 or TRBV12-4, with a weak D call TRBD2 (5 bases). The CDR3 loop spans 9 amino acids. Trimming took off 9 bases at V and 7 bases at J, with 7 bases between the two ends.

This chain connects TRBV5-1 to TRBJ2-1, with D possibly being TRBD1 (5 bases). Germline CDR1 is SGHRS and CDR2 is YFSETQ. The CDR3 has 15 residues. Trimming removed 4 bases from V and 2 bases from J, with 13 bases in between. CDR3 loop: CASSPPTEAYNEQFF. The CDR3 DNA follows: TGCGCCAGCAGCCCGCCGACAGAGGCCTACAATGAGCAGTTCTTC.

This clonotype was detected a few times. The rearrangement uses TRBV20-1 and TRBJ2-1; 12 bases agree with TRBD2. The junction had 12 bases not matched to a gene; V was cut back by 6 bases and J by 9 bases. CDR1 DFQATT and CDR2 SNEGSKA come from the germline V gene (reference sequence). The length of the CDR3 is 15 residues. CDR3 in DNA: TGCAGTGCCAGCCTCCTAGCGGGAGGGCCAGGTGAGCAGTTCTTC. Protein product: CSASLLAGGPGEQFF.

This clonotype was picked up a small number of times. As DNA, the CDR3 is TGTGCCAGCAGCGTAGGGGCTGGAGGACCCCGCAAAACCCAGTACTTC. It translates to CASSVGAGGPRKTQYF. J is TRBJ2-5 and V is TRBV9, with D possibly being TRBD2 (5 bases). V lost 0 bases and J 8 bases, leaving 20 bases between the germline ends. This CDR3 is built from 16 residues. The germline V gene has CDR1 SGDLS and CDR2 YYNGEE.

This clonotype has a handful of counts. The chain has TRBV20-1 and TRBJ2-2; the D gene is possibly TRBD1 (6 bases). Germline V gene data show CDR1 as DFQATT and CDR2 as SNEGSKA (reference sequence). The CDR3 runs 15 residues. V gave up 5 bases and J gave up 6 bases, with 19 bases separating them. CDR3 in amino acids: CSAGPQGNLAGELFF. DNA for the CDR3: TGCAGTGCTGGACCCCAGGGGAATTTGGCCGGGGAGCTGTTTTTT.

This clonotype was recorded at least ten times. V and J are TRBV12-3 or TRBV12-4 and TRBJ2-7; 9 bases are a match to TRBD1. The CDR3 consists of 15 residues. J was trimmed by 6 bases and V by 0 bases; bases with no gene match: 6. The CDR3 sequence is CASSLAGQGASEQYF. For the CDR3, the DNA is TGTGCCAGCAGTTTAGCGGGACAGGGCGCATCCGAGCAGTACTTC.

Ten or more counts support this clonotype. The V gene is TRBV19, the J gene TRBJ2-2; D not certain. The length of the CDR3 is 14 residues. CDR1 LNHDA and CDR2 SQIVND come from the germline V gene (reference sequence). V was pared by 0 bases and J by 0 bases, with 2 bases between. The CDR3 here is CASSIDANTGELFF. In nucleotides, the CDR3 is TGTGCCAGTAGTATAGACGCGAACACCGGGGAGCTGTTTTTT.

This clonotype was seen many times. This chain uses TRBV3-1 with TRBJ2-7, with TRBD1 matching 11 bases. This CDR3 is 15 amino acids long. The germline V gene encodes CDR1 LGHDT and CDR2 YNNKEL (reference sequence). J was trimmed by 6 bases and V by 6 bases; bases with no gene match: 10. The CDR3 DNA sequence: TGTGCCAGCAGGCAGGCCGGGACAGGGGGAAGCGAGCAGTACTTC. Protein: CASRQAGTGGSEQYF.

This chain connects TRBV9 to TRBJ1-1; no clear D. Germline V gene data show CDR1 as SGDLS and CDR2 as YYNGEE. This CDR3 region has 14 residues. With 0 bases removed from V and 5 bases from J, the gap between germline ends came to 11 bases. The CDR3 region has the DNA TGTGCCAGCAGCGTAGCGACCCCCGGGACTGAAGCTTTCTTT. This gives the protein CASSVATPGTEAFF.

This clonotype was seen at least ten times. The V call is TRBV7-2, the J call TRBJ2-2; TRBD1 aligns across 7 bases. This CDR3 contains 15 residues. Germline V gene lookup returns CDR1 SGHTA and CDR2 FQGNSA. Germline trimming cut 3 bases from V and 3 bases from J; bases unmatched to any gene: 4. The CDR3 DNA is TGTGCCAGCAGCTTGTGGACAGGTGACACCGGGGAGCTGTTTTTT. It encodes CASSLWTGDTGELFF. Filled out from reference TRBV7-2 and TRBJ2-2, the complete variable domain reads GAGVSQSPSNKVTEKGKDVELRCDPISGHTALYWYRQSLGQGLEFLIYFQGNSAPDKSGLPSDRFSAERTGGSVSTLTIQRTQQEDSAVYLCASSLWTGDTGELFFGEGSRLTVL.

This clonotype was found a few times. This chain links TRBV12-3 or TRBV12-4 with TRBJ2-2, with 14 bases fitting TRBD2. This CDR3 contains 17 residues. With 6 bases clipped from V and 5 bases from J, the junction kept 8 bases outside the gene matches. This chain's CDR3 is CASSPGTSGRWTGELFF. As DNA, the CDR3 is TGTGCCAGCAGCCCTGGGACTAGCGGGAGATGGACCGGGGAGCTGTTTTTT.

This clonotype showed up just once. DNA of the CDR3: TGTGCCAGCAGTACAACAGTTACATCGTACGAGCAGTACTTC. It encodes CASSTTVTSYEQYF. The genes are TRBV6-2 or TRBV6-3 and TRBJ2-7, with D hard to call. Between the trimmed V and J ends, which lost 5 bases and 4 bases, there was a span of 15 bases. This CDR3 region has 14 residues. Looked up from germline, CDR1 is MNHEY and CDR2 is SVGEGT.